The present T cell receptor beta chain was sequenced within a study of T cells in Graves' hyperthyroidism and ophthalmopathy. RNA transcripts served as the template for amplifying TCR beta CDR3 regions. The HTBI set primed first-round TCR CDR3 RT-PCR. One entry per CDR3 protein, called by TCRdb with MiXCR from the multiplex PCR reads. The sample includes approximately 610,000 distinct CDR3 sequences, over 12% of them seen just once. This clonotype occurred many times. The specimen was blood. This clonotype was obtained from a woman between 35 and 50 years old with Graves' ophthalmopathy.

The CDR3, as DNA: TGTGCCACCAGTGATTCGACAGGGGCCCGTGGCTCTGGAAACACCATATATTTT. It translates to CATSDSTGARGSGNTIYF. This rearrangement joins TRBV24-1 to TRBJ1-3, with TRBD1 matching 8 bases. In germline, CDR1 is KGHDR, CDR2 SFDVKD. After removal of 2 bases from V and 0 bases from J, the junction contained 8 bases not matched to a gene. The CDR3 loop spans 18 amino acids.